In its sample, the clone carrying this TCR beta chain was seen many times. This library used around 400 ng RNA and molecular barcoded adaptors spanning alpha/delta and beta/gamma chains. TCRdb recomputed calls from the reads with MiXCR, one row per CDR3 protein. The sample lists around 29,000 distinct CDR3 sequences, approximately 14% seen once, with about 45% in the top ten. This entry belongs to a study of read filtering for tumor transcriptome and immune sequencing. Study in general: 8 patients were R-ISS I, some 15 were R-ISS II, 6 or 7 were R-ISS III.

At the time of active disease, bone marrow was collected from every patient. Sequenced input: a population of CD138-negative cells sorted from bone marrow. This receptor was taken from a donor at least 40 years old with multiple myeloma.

CDR3 coding DNA: TGTGCCACAGGGACTAGCGGGAGGATGAATGAGCAGTTCTTC. Translated: CATGTSGRMNEQFF. The chain combines TRBV10-3 with TRBJ2-1, with 15 bases matching TRBD2. Trimming removed 10 bases from V and 7 bases from J; junction bases left unmatched: 5. This CDR3 has 14 residues. CDR1 and CDR2 from the germline V gene are ENHRY and SYGVKD.